This T cell receptor (beta chain) was identified in a study of blood T cell repertoires in COVID-19. The wider study: In each case, the material was cDNA or gDNA derived from T cells, B-cell-depleted T cells, or PBMCs.

The ends were cut back, 1 base at V and 5 bases at J, with 10 bases in the middle. CDR3 length: 14 amino acids. In germline, CDR1 is SGHAT, CDR2 FQNNGV. Sequenced by immunoSEQ multiplex PCR; TCRdb stores in-frame clones only, minus some. This repertoire shows roughly 180,000 clones, approximately 88% found once; its top ten account for approximately 13%. The sample was PBMCs or T cells enriched from blood (not recorded which). The TCR was taken from a woman aged 55-75 years who had recovered from COVID-19. The chain carries TRBV11-2 and TRBJ2-3; unclear D gene. The CDR3 loop is CASSLGSRIDTQYF. The CDR3 DNA sequence: TGTGCCAGCAGCTTAGGTTCGCGCATAGATACGCAGTATTTT. Full variable domain (missing parts from reference TRBV11-2 and TRBJ2-3): EAGVAQSPRYKIIEKRQSVAFWCNPISGHATLYWYQQILGQGPKLLIQFQNNGVVDDSQLPKDRFSAERLKGVDSTLKIQPAKLEDSAVYLCASSLGSRIDTQYFGPGTRLTVL.